This TCR beta chain comes out of a study of cytomegalovirus exposure and HLA in healthy donors. Primers for the PCR totalled 60 Vbeta and 13 Jbeta. Measured with immunoSEQ multiplex PCR; TCRdb has only the in-frame clones, and not every one. The sample includes over 90,000 clones, around 72% of them seen just once. V lost 5 bases, J lost 5 bases, and 13 bases stayed unmatched. The CDR3 is 17 residues long. CDR1 and CDR2 (germline): MGHDK, SYGVNS. The TCR comes from a man aged 35-49 years in good health and CMV-seronegative. Sequences were obtained from PBMCs. The J gene is TRBJ2-5, the V gene TRBV25-1, with 11 bases lining up with TRBD2. The CDR3 is CASSIRPVTSGTETQYF. Written as DNA, the CDR3 is TGTGCCAGCAGTATCCGTCCCGTGACTAGCGGGACGGAGACCCAGTACTTC.